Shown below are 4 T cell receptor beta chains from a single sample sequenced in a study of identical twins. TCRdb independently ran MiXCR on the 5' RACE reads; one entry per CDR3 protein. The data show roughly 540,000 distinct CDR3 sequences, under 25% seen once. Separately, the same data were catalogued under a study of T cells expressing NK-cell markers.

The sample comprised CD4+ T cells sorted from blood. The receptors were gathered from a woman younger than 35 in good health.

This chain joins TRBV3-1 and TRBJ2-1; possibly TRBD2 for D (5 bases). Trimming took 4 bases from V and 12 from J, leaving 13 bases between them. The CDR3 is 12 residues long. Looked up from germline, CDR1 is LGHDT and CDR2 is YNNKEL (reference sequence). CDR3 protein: CASSPRGASQFF. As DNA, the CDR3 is TGTGCCAGCAGCCCCCGGGGTGCCTCGCAGTTCTTC.

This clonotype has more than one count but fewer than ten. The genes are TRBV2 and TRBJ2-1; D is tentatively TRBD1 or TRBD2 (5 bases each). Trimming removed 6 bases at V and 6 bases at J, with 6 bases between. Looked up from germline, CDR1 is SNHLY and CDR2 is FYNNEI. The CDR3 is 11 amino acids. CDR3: CASRGTNEQFF. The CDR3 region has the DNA TGTGCCAGCAGGGGGACCAATGAGCAGTTCTTC. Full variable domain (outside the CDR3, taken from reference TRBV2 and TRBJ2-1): EPEVTQTPSHQVTQMGQEVILRCVPISNHLYFYWYRQILGQKVEFLVSFYNNEISEKSEIFDDQFSVERPDGSNFTLKIRSTKLEDSAMYFCASRGTNEQFFGPGTRLTVL.

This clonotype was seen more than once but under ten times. CDR3 sequence: CASSDTGTGRQPQHF. DNA for the CDR3: TGTGCCAGCAGCGACACCGGGACAGGGCGACAGCCCCAGCATTTT. J is TRBJ1-5 and V is TRBV3-1; 9 nucleotides match TRBD1. From germline, CDR1 is LGHDT and CDR2 YNNKEL (reference sequence). CDR3 length: 15 residues. The V segment lost 5 bases and the J segment 7 bases; nucleotides outside the gene matches: 9.

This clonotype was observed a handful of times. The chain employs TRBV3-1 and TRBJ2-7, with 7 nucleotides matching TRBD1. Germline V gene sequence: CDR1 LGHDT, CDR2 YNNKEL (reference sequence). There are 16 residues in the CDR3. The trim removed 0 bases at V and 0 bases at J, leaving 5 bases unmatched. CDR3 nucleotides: TGTGCCAGCAGCCAAGAACCGGGACAGTACTCCTACGAGCAGTACTTC. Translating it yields CASSQEPGQYSYEQYF.